This T cell receptor (beta chain) stems from a study of control samples from healthy donors and cancer patients. The CDR3 consists of 16 residues. CDR1 and CDR2 (germline): SGHDT, YYEEEE. The ends lost 2 bases at V and 2 bases at J; junction bases unmatched: 3. Data came from immunoSEQ multiplex PCR; TCRdb stores just in-frame clones and leaves some out. Among around 150,000 clones listed, around 94% were seen once. The clonotype comes from a man aged 60 to 69 with colorectal cancer. The chain joins TRBV5-6 to TRBJ2-3; 12 bases align to TRBD2. Input material: PBMCs. CDR3 protein: CASSFRTSGATDTQYF. In DNA, the CDR3 is TGTGCCAGCAGCTTTCGGACTAGCGGGGCCACAGATACGCAGTATTTT. The full variable domain, with the rest looked up from reference TRBV5-6 and TRBJ2-3, is DAGVTQSPTHLIKTRGQQVTLRCSPKSGHDTVSWYQQALGQGPQFIFQYYEEEERQRGNFPDRFSGHQFPNYSSELNVNALLLGDSALYLCASSFRTSGATDTQYFGPGTRLTVL.